These 13 T cell receptor beta chains originate from one sample sequenced in a study of Tregs in tolerant kidney transplant recipients. Repertoires were generated with immunoSEQ multiplex PCR, while TCRdb's copy carries only in-frame clones and drops some. The table has about 64,000 clones, roughly 98% seen once. The sequencing used Tregs from blood, collected before the transplant. These receptors all come from a human donor who received a combined kidney and bone marrow transplant.

A single count supports this clone. The genes are TRBV4-1 and TRBJ2-7; TRBD2 matches at 7 bases. The V gene end was trimmed by 0 bases and the J gene end by 1 base; junction bases not matched to a gene: 6. The germline CDR1 and CDR2 sequences are MGHRA and YSYEKL. There are 16 residues in the CDR3. This chain's CDR3 is CASSQDLIAGSYEQYF. The CDR3 coding sequence is TGCGCCAGCAGCCAAGATCTAATAGCGGGTTCCTACGAGCAGTACTTC.

The chain employs TRBV5-4 and TRBJ1-6; D is unresolved. The germline gives CDR1 SGHNT, CDR2 YYREEE (reference sequence). CDR3 length: 13 amino acids. Trimming stripped 3 bases from V and 8 bases from J, with 9 bases between. DNA for the CDR3: TGTGCCAGCAGCTCGGTCTCTTATTCACCCCTCCACTTT. This sequence encodes CASSSVSYSPLHF. Complete variable domain (other parts from reference TRBV5-4 and TRBJ1-6): ETGVTQSPTHLIKTRGQQVTLRCSSQSGHNTVSWYQQALGQGPQFIFQYYREEENGRGNFPPRFSGLQFPNYSSELNVNALELDDSALYLCASSSVSYSPLHFGNGTRLTVT.

V is TRBV5-1 and J is TRBJ1-1; D is unresolved. The CDR3 has 13 amino acids. Trimming took off 0 bases at V and 5 bases at J, with 8 bases between the two ends. The V gene's germline CDR1 is SGHRS and CDR2 YFSETQ. The CDR3 DNA is TGCGCCAGCAGCTTGGAATACAGAACTGAAGCTTTCTTT. The encoded protein is CASSLEYRTEAFF.

The CDR3 is CATSSPPGQGFDSNQPQHF. CDR3 DNA: TGTGCCACCAGCTCACCCCCGGGACAGGGTTTTGATAGCAATCAGCCCCAGCATTTT. This rearrangement joins TRBV15 to TRBJ1-5; 9 bases are shared with TRBD1. CDR3 length: 19 amino acids. V was clipped by 5 bases and J by 0 bases; unmatched bases: 14. Germline V gives CDR1 LNHNV, CDR2 YYDKDF (reference sequence).

CDR3 bases: TGCAGCGTTGAAAGCTACGGGAATAACTATGGCTACACCTTC. This codes for CSVESYGNNYGYTF. The chain recombines TRBV29-1 with TRBJ1-2; D not certain. V was shortened by 2 bases and J by 1 base, with 11 bases between the two germline ends. This CDR3 spans 14 amino acids. The germline CDR1 and CDR2 sequences are SQVTM and ANQGSEA.

V usage is TRBV5-6 and J usage is TRBJ1-5, with D uncertain. This CDR3 spans 13 amino acids. Germline V lookup: CDR1 SGHDT, CDR2 YYEEEE. V lost 0 bases, J lost 4 bases, and 5 bases lay in between. The CDR3 DNA follows: TGTGCCAGCAGCTTGGGACTAAATCAGCCCCAGCATTTT. Translating it yields CASSLGLNQPQHF.

This clone has just one count. The chain combines TRBV12-5 with TRBJ1-5; 7 bases agree with TRBD1. Germline-derived CDR1 and CDR2 are LGHNT and FRNRAP. Trimming cost V 1 base and J 6 bases; bases outside gene matches: 6. The CDR3 is made up of 15 amino acids. CDR3 sequence: CASGLGQGFSQPQHF. DNA of the CDR3: TGTGCTAGTGGTTTGGGACAGGGATTCAGTCAGCCCCAGCATTTT. The entire variable domain, with the rest obtained from reference TRBV12-5 and TRBJ1-5, is as follows: DARVTQTPRHKVTEMGQEVTMRCQPILGHNTVFWYRQTMMQGLELLAYFRNRAPLDDSGMPKDRFSAEMPDATLATLKIQPSEPRDSAVYFCASGLGQGFSQPQHFGDGTRLSIL.

The DNA for the CDR3 is TGCGCCAGCATAGTTCGGGGGGGCCGGGGAGATACGCAGTATTTT. Its translation is CASIVRGGRGDTQYF. The chain combines TRBV10-1 with TRBJ2-3, with 8 positions matching TRBD2. Germline V gives CDR1 WNHNN, CDR2 SYGVQD (reference sequence). V dropped 7 bases and J dropped 5; count of bases not matched to a gene: 11. The CDR3 is made up of 15 amino acids.

V and J are TRBV27 and TRBJ2-5, with D tentatively TRBD2 (5 bases). This CDR3 has 13 residues. Germline CDR1 is MNHEY and CDR2 is SMNVEV (reference sequence). V gave up 6 bases and J gave up 5 bases, with 13 bases separating them. The CDR3 spells CASRPDWEETQYF. DNA for the CDR3: TGTGCCAGCAGGCCTGACTGGGAGGAGACCCAGTACTTC.

The chain employs TRBV18 and TRBJ2-5, with a tentative D call TRBD2 (5 bases). V was clipped by 3 bases and J by 5 bases, with 7 bases between them. The germline V gene has CDR1 KGHSH and CDR2 LQKENI. CDR3 size: 12 residues. The CDR3 sequence: CASSPGGETQYF. CDR3 nucleotide sequence: TGTGCCAGCTCACCGGGCGGGGAGACCCAGTACTTC.

This sequence joins TRBV7-6 and TRBJ2-7; 7 bases fit TRBD1. The CDR3 is made up of 16 amino acids. V trimming: 1 base; J trimming: 1 base; junction bases outside the gene matches: 7. Germline V gene sequence: CDR1 SGHVS, CDR2 FNYEAQ. CDR3 loop: CASSLGSGTASYEQYF. The CDR3 DNA follows: TGTGCCAGCAGCTTAGGATCCGGGACAGCATCCTACGAGCAGTACTTC.

The chain employs TRBV7-9 and TRBJ2-1; 7 bases align to TRBD2. With 3 bases clipped from V and 7 bases from J, the junction kept 6 bases outside the gene matches. Germline V gene sequence: CDR1 SEHNR, CDR2 FQNEAQ (reference sequence). This CDR3 has 14 residues. The CDR3 nucleotides read TGTGCCAGCAGCTTTGGGGGGGTCCGGAATGAGCAGTTCTTC. Its translation is CASSFGGVRNEQFF.

This clone was detected once. The chain is built from TRBV11-3 and TRBJ2-1, with D maybe TRBD1 (6 bases). Trimming removed 5 bases at V and 7 bases at J, with 18 bases between. The CDR3 runs to 15 residues. The germline V gene encodes CDR1 SGHNT and CDR2 YENEEA. The chain's CDR3 is CASSLYQSTGNEQFF. The CDR3 DNA follows: TGTGCCAGCAGCCTATACCAATCTACAGGGAATGAGCAGTTCTTC.